This T cell receptor (beta chain) originates from a study of early T cells in non-severe SARS-CoV-2 infection. Across the whole study: Sequenced bulk RNA came from whole blood that was unsorted, and chains were unpaired. Study-level findings and limits: Matching results from VDJdb favored anti-spike CD8 responses, leaving private and CD4 specificities undetected.

Individual cDNA molecules were tagged with unique molecular identifiers. MiXCR was run by TCRdb on the 5' RACE reads, yielding one entry per CDR3 protein. The sample lists roughly 100,000 distinct CDR3 sequences, about 12% occurring once. This clonotype was seen more than once but under ten times. Antigen: not known. The origin of this receptor is an adult who was a healthcare worker with PCR-confirmed SARS-CoV-2 infection or an uninfected control (not recorded which). The sample consisted of whole blood.

This CDR3 reads CASSSHRDLEQFF. CDR3 nucleotide sequence: TGTGCCAGCAGTTCCCACAGGGATTTGGAGCAGTTCTTC. The chain has TRBV12-3 or TRBV12-4 and TRBJ2-1; perhaps TRBD1 as D (6 bases). V was clipped by 4 bases and J by 10 bases, with 14 bases between them. CDR3 size: 13 residues.